Included here is one T cell receptor (beta chain) sequence, with context. Antigen unknown. This sample stems from a study of cytomegalovirus exposure and HLA in healthy donors. Whole-study results and caveats: Immune exposure information comprised only CMV serostatus.

This CDR3 contains 14 residues. V was pared by 1 base and J by 1 base, with 4 bases between. The germline CDR1 and CDR2 sequences are SGHDN and FVKESK. Researchers ran the PCR with 60 Vbeta and 13 Jbeta primers. Repertoires were generated with immunoSEQ multiplex PCR, while TCRdb's copy carries only in-frame clones and drops some. The table shows under 95,000 clones, with roughly 74% occurring only once. The chain uses TRBV14 and TRBJ2-2, with D unresolved. The sequence was obtained from a man between 40 and 49 years old in good health and CMV-seronegative. The sample taken for sequencing was PBMCs. CDR3 sequence: CASSQVLNTGELFF. CDR3 nucleotides: TGTGCCAGCAGCCAAGTACTGAACACCGGGGAGCTGTTTTTT.